The next 5 T cell receptor beta chains were all read from a single sample in a study of T cell repertoires in cytomegalovirus infection. MiXCR, applied by TCRdb to the reads, yields one record per CDR3 protein. The data show roughly 720,000 distinct CDR3 sequences, roughly 36% seen once. Sequences were obtained from PBMCs. These receptors were obtained from a human donor in good health (CMV status not recorded). Some clones in this sample may be carry-over from other donors' samples.

This CDR3 is CASSIVRLAGALQFF. Written as DNA, the CDR3 is TGTGCCAGTAGTATAGTGCGACTAGCGGGAGCCCTCCAGTTCTTC. The V gene is TRBV19, the J gene TRBJ2-1; 12 positions agree with TRBD2. The germline V gene has CDR1 LNHDA and CDR2 SQIVND (reference sequence). The CDR3 contains 15 residues. V lost 1 base and J lost 13; bases outside the gene matches: 8.

The chain combines TRBV28 with TRBJ2-5; possibly TRBD2 for D (6 bases). Germline values: CDR1 MDHEN, CDR2 SYDVKM. The CDR3 is made up of 14 amino acids. V was cut by 6 bases and J by 2 bases, with 13 bases left in between. For the CDR3, the DNA is TGTGCCAGCAGGGAGGGACCCAAACAAGAGACCCAGTACTTC. This sequence encodes CASREGPKQETQYF.

Comments on this clonotype: This may be a read error, as it is one base from a much larger clone. The CDR3 does not end in the conserved phenylalanine or tryptophan, so this is likely a read error. This sequence joins TRBV7-2 and TRBJ2-4; D perhaps matches TRBD2 (6 bases). This CDR3 is 15 amino acids long. The V gene lost 3 bases and the J gene lost 4 bases, with 13 bases spanning the gap. CDR1 is SGHTA and CDR2 is FQGNSA in the germline V gene. CDR3 DNA: TGTGCCAGCAGCTTTGGGCCGGAGGGTAAAAACATTCAGTACTTA. It encodes CASSFGPEGKNIQYL.

V usage is TRBV28 and J usage is TRBJ2-1; the match to TRBD2 covers 8 bases. With V trimmed by 6 bases and J by 3 bases, 7 bases remained unmatched. The CDR3 is 15 residues long. Germline lookup yields CDR1 MDHEN and CDR2 SYDVKM. This chain's CDR3 is CASRGSGRDYNEQFF. As DNA, the CDR3 is TGTGCCAGCAGGGGAAGCGGGAGAGACTACAATGAGCAGTTCTTC.

V and J are TRBV6-6 and TRBJ2-7; TRBD1 agrees at 8 bases. V trimming: 6 bases; J trimming: 3 bases; junction bases outside the gene matches: 7. Germline-derived CDR1 and CDR2 are MNHNY and SVGAGI (reference sequence). The CDR3 is made up of 14 amino acids. The DNA of the CDR3 is TGTGCCAGCAGATACGCGACAGGGGACTACGAGCAGTACTTC. This translates into CASRYATGDYEQYF.